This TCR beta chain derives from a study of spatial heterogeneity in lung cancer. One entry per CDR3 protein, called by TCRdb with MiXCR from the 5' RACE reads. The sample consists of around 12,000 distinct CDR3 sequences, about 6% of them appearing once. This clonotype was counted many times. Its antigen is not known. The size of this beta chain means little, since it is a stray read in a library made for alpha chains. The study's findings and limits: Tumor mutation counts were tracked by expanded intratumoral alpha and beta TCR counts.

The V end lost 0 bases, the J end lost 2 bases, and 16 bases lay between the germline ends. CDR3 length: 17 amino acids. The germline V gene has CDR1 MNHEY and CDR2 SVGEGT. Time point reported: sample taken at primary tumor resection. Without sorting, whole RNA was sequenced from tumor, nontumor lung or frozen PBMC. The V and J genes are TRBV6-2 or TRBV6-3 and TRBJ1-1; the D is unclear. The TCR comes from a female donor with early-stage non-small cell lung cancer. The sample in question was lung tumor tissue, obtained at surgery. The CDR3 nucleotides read TGTGCCAGCAGTTACTCGAGTAGAGGGCGTGCTAACACTGAAGCTTTCTTT. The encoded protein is CASSYSSRGRANTEAFF.